These 32 T cell receptor beta chains came from one sample sequenced in a study of blood T cell repertoires in COVID-19. Here immunoSEQ multiplex PCR was the method, and the copy in TCRdb shows in-frame clones only, minus some. The sample lists 250,000 to 300,000 clones; approximately 86% were seen once. Sequencing was carried out using peripheral blood. These receptors were taken from a man aged 25 to 45 with active or convalescent COVID-19.

This rearrangement joins TRBV9 to TRBJ2-2, with TRBD1 as a possible D gene (6 bases). Germline V gene data show CDR1 as SGDLS and CDR2 as YYNGEE. The V gene lost 2 bases and the J gene lost 5 bases, with 13 bases spanning the gap. The CDR3 is made up of 15 amino acids. CDR3 sequence reads: CASSVWTDATGELFF. CDR3 bases: TGTGCCAGCAGCGTGTGGACAGACGCAACCGGGGAGCTGTTTTTT.

V and J are TRBV4-2 and TRBJ1-1; D ambiguous. The CDR3 consists of 15 residues. With 1 base removed from V and 7 bases from J, the gap between germline ends came to 16 bases. Germline lookup yields CDR1 LGHNA and CDR2 YNFKEQ. The CDR3 bases are TGTGCCAGCAGCCAAGGGTCCTCGGAGCCTCTTGAAGCTTTCTTT. Translating gives CASSQGSSEPLEAFF.

The rearrangement joins TRBV3-1 (or the pseudogene TRBV3-2) to TRBJ1-3; maybe TRBD1 (5 bases). Germline V gene lookup returns CDR1 LGHDT and CDR2 YNNKEL (reference sequence). The length of the CDR3 is 18 residues. The V and J ends lost 4 bases and 0 bases respectively, with 19 bases between them. The CDR3 nucleotides are TGTGCCAGCAGCCCCCCTAGGCGGGGACGGGCCTCTGGAAACACCATATATTTT. Its protein is CASSPPRRGRASGNTIYF.

This clone was recorded once. The chain is built from TRBV5-6 and TRBJ2-4, with D possibly matching TRBD2 (6 bases). The CDR3 is 14 amino acids. The V gene's germline CDR1 is SGHDT and CDR2 YYEEEE. V dropped 0 bases and J dropped 5 bases, with 9 bases sitting between them. CDR3 amino acids: CASSLGRRENIQYF. The CDR3 coding sequence is TGTGCCAGCAGCTTGGGACGGAGGGAAAACATTCAGTACTTC.

V and J are TRBV7-8 and TRBJ1-1; a weak D match, TRBD1 (6 bases). Germline-derived CDR1 and CDR2 are SGHVS and FQNEAQ. The V gene lost 4 bases and the J gene lost 6 bases, with 18 bases spanning the gap. The CDR3 sequence is 15 residues long. The CDR3 nucleotides read TGTGCCAGCAGCTCAATAACAGGGTCCCTTTCTGAAGCTTTCTTT. The encoded protein is CASSSITGSLSEAFF.

V gene TRBV5-1 combines with J gene TRBJ1-6, with D tentatively TRBD1 (5 bases). The CDR3 has 16 amino acids. Trimming removed 0 bases at V and 6 bases at J, with 13 bases between. Germline V gene sequence: CDR1 SGHRS, CDR2 YFSETQ. The CDR3 loop is CASSLVGARGNSPLHF. The CDR3 coding sequence is TGCGCCAGCAGCTTGGTTGGGGCGCGGGGTAATTCACCCCTCCACTTT.

The CDR3 DNA is TGTGCCACCAGTGACCGGACTAGTTCGTTGAATGAGCAGTTCTTC. Its protein is CATSDRTSSLNEQFF. This chain connects TRBV24-1 to TRBJ2-1; TRBD2 agrees at 7 bases. V was pared by 4 bases and J by 7 bases, with 9 bases of the junction left unmatched. The CDR3 is 15 amino acids. Germline V gene sequence: CDR1 KGHDR, CDR2 SFDVKD.

The rearrangement links TRBV3-1 (or the pseudogene TRBV3-2) to TRBJ1-2, with a tentative D call TRBD1 (6 bases). The germline V gene encodes CDR1 LGHDT and CDR2 YNNKEL (reference sequence). V was trimmed by 4 bases and J by 4 bases, leaving 16 bases between them. The length of the CDR3 is 15 residues. DNA of the CDR3: TGTGCCAGCAGCCCCGGACAGACTAATCCCTATGGCTACACCTTC. Translated: CASSPGQTNPYGYTF.

J is TRBJ2-5 and V is TRBV7-3, with 10 bases aligning to TRBD2. CDR3 length: 14 residues. The germline V gene encodes CDR1 SGHTA and CDR2 FQGTGA. The junction had 4 bases not matched to a gene; V was cut back by 5 bases and J by 4 bases. CDR3: CASSPSGGRETQYF. Written as DNA, the CDR3 is TGTGCCAGCAGCCCTAGCGGGGGCAGAGAGACCCAGTACTTC.

The chain joins TRBV5-1 to TRBJ1-4, with TRBD1 as a possible D gene (6 bases). The CDR3 has 17 amino acids. Germline-derived CDR1 and CDR2 are SGHRS and YFSETQ. The V end was cut by 3 bases, the J end by 7 bases, with 22 bases between. The CDR3 sequence is CASSSGATGRKTEKLFF. For the CDR3, the DNA is TGCGCCAGCAGCTCAGGGGCTACAGGGCGTAAAACTGAAAAACTGTTTTTT.

The chain has TRBV10-3 and TRBJ1-1; D is unresolved. The V and J ends lost 0 bases and 2 bases respectively, with 16 bases between them. CDR1 and CDR2 from the germline V gene are ENHRY and SYGVKD. The CDR3 has 17 amino acids. The CDR3 loop reads CAISESGGRQGNTEAFF. The CDR3 nucleotides read TGTGCCATCAGTGAGTCCGGTGGCCGACAAGGAAACACTGAAGCTTTCTTT.

The chain is built from TRBV28 and TRBJ2-3; the match to TRBD2 covers 8 bases. Per germline, CDR1 MDHEN and CDR2 SYDVKM. The CDR3 is 15 residues long. Unmatched junction bases numbered 2, after V lost 2 bases and J lost 1 base. CDR3 coding DNA: TGTGCCAGCAGTTTAATGCGGGGGGGCACAGATACGCAGTATTTT. Its translation is CASSLMRGGTDTQYF.

The chain has TRBV10-3 and TRBJ1-1; no firm D call. Germline lookup yields CDR1 ENHRY and CDR2 SYGVKD. The CDR3 has 13 amino acids. The V and J ends lost 4 bases and 1 base respectively, with 7 bases between them. The CDR3 sequence: CAISGVGNTEAFF. The CDR3 region has the DNA TGTGCCATCAGTGGCGTCGGGAACACTGAAGCTTTCTTT.

This chain uses TRBV4-1 with TRBJ1-4, with D unclear. Trimming removed 3 bases at V and 5 bases at J, with 19 bases between. The germline gives CDR1 MGHRA, CDR2 YSYEKL. The CDR3 spans 17 residues. Written as DNA, the CDR3 is TGCGCCAGCAGCCAGCCTGGAAGGCCGCGGGTAAATGAAAAACTGTTTTTT. Translated, it gives CASSQPGRPRVNEKLFF.

This chain joins TRBV30 and TRBJ2-2; a weak D match, TRBD1 (5 bases). Trimming left V 0 bases short and J 6 bases short, with 14 bases between. Germline-derived CDR1 and CDR2 are GTSNPN and SVGIG (reference sequence). The CDR3 runs to 15 residues. The CDR3 bases are TGTGCCTGGAGTGTAGTTGGGGCTGGAGCCGGGGAGCTGTTTTTT. Its protein is CAWSVVGAGAGELFF.

The chain employs TRBV5-1 and TRBJ2-7; a weak D match, TRBD2 (5 bases). The germline gives CDR1 SGHRS, CDR2 YFSETQ. Deletions cut 0 bases from V and 6 bases from J, with 10 bases between. This CDR3 is built from 13 residues. CDR3 nucleotides: TGCGCCAGCAGCTTGGCGGCAGAGGGCGAGCAGTACTTC. As protein: CASSLAAEGEQYF. The variable domain in full, with the rest retrieved from reference TRBV5-1 and TRBJ2-7, is KAGVTQTPRYLIKTRGQQVTLSCSPISGHRSVSWYQQTPGQGLQFLFEYFSETQRNKGNFPGRFSGRQFSNSRSEMNVSTLELGDSALYLCASSLAAEGEQYFGPGTRLTVT.

This clone was detected once. The chain combines TRBV9 with TRBJ1-1, with 9 positions matching TRBD1. Germline loops: CDR1 SGDLS, CDR2 YYNGEE. J gave up 8 bases and V 6 bases, and 5 bases lay outside the gene matches. This CDR3 is built from 12 residues. The CDR3 region is CASKGQGFEAFF. The CDR3 DNA reads as TGTGCCAGCAAAGGACAGGGGTTCGAAGCTTTCTTT.

The chain carries TRBV4-3 and TRBJ1-1, with 9 bases that match TRBD1. CDR3 length equals 15 residues. With V trimmed by 3 bases and J by 3 bases, 5 bases remained unmatched. Germline V gives CDR1 LGHNA, CDR2 YSLEER. As DNA, the CDR3 is TGCGCCAGCAGCCAGAGGACAGGGGCGGACACTGAAGCTTTCTTT. Protein: CASSQRTGADTEAFF.

This CDR3 is CASSQGAMNTEAFF. The CDR3 nucleotides read TGTGCCAGCTCACAGGGGGCGATGAACACTGAAGCTTTCTTT. This chain links TRBV18 with TRBJ1-1, with 7 bases fitting TRBD1. The V gene end was trimmed by 4 bases and the J gene end by 0 bases; junction bases not matched to a gene: 2. Germline values: CDR1 KGHSH, CDR2 LQKENI. The CDR3 totals 14 residues.

The V and J genes are TRBV7-8 and TRBJ2-2; D gene ambiguous. V was shortened by 1 base and J by 8 bases, with 5 bases between the two germline ends. Germline CDR1 is SGHVS and CDR2 is FQNEAQ. This CDR3 has 12 residues. In DNA, the CDR3 is TGTGCCAGCAGCTTAGTATCGGGGGAGCTGTTTTTT. Its protein is CASSLVSGELFF.

As concerns this clone: Germline is not matched at one junction end, which may reflect a read error. The genes are TRBV6-6 and TRBJ2-1; possibly TRBD1 for D (6 bases). The CDR3 has 11 residues. CDR1 MNHNY and CDR2 SVGAGI come from the germline V gene (reference sequence). CDR3 sequence (DNA): TGTGCCAGCAGTTCGGACAGTCCCTCGATCTTC. Encoded protein: CASSSDSPSIF.

J is TRBJ1-4 and V is TRBV5-1; D not certain. V was clipped by 4 bases and J by 3 bases, with 28 bases between them. CDR3 length: 20 residues. Germline V lookup: CDR1 SGHRS, CDR2 YFSETQ. The chain's CDR3 is CASSPLPAAVPREANEKLFF. CDR3 sequence (DNA): TGCGCCAGCAGCCCCCTTCCGGCAGCGGTACCCCGAGAGGCTAATGAAAAACTGTTTTTT.

V usage is TRBV14 and J usage is TRBJ1-2; no definite D call. The CDR3 is made up of 13 amino acids. The V and J ends lost 4 bases and 2 bases respectively, with 8 bases between them. Per germline, CDR1 SGHDN and CDR2 FVKESK. The DNA of the CDR3 is TGTGCCAGCAGCCCCCACATGAACTATGGCTACACCTTC. Amino acids: CASSPHMNYGYTF.

Concerning this clone: Other DNA sequences in the same sample also yield this CDR3. The genes are TRBV5-1 and TRBJ1-4; possible D gene TRBD1, 6 bases. The CDR3 runs 14 residues. Trimming took 2 bases from V and 5 from J, leaving 10 bases between them. Per the germline V gene, CDR1 is SGHRS and CDR2 is YFSETQ. The CDR3 sequence is CASSLWDTNEKLFF. CDR3 nucleotides: TGCGCCAGCAGCTTATGGGACACCAATGAAAAACTGTTTTTT.

The chain uses TRBV7-3 and TRBJ2-2; D remains ambiguous. Germline CDR1 SGHTA, CDR2 FQGTGA. Trimming took off 3 bases at V and 6 bases at J, with 5 bases between the two ends. This CDR3 comprises 12 residues. DNA for the CDR3: TGTGCCAGCAGCTTCGTTCCCGGGGAGCTGTTTTTT. Protein: CASSFVPGELFF.

The chain links TRBV5-5 to TRBJ1-1; 9 bases line up with TRBD1. The CDR3 runs to 12 residues. Trimming at V came to 5 bases and at J to 8 bases, leaving 4 bases not matched to a gene. Looked up from germline, CDR1 is SGHKS and CDR2 is YYEKEE (reference sequence). The CDR3 bases are TGTGCCAGCAGGCGTACAGGGGGCGAAGCTTTCTTT. Protein sequence: CASRRTGGEAFF.

The V call is TRBV10-3, the J call TRBJ2-7; D is perhaps TRBD2 (5 bases). The CDR3 consists of 14 residues. Germline-derived CDR1 and CDR2 are ENHRY and SYGVKD. The V end was cut by 10 bases, the J end by 0 bases, with 16 bases between. As DNA, the CDR3 is TGTGCCAGCCGGGATGACGGAACCTCCTACGAGCAGTACTTC. Protein product: CASRDDGTSYEQYF.

This clone was seen just once. This chain joins TRBV6-6 and TRBJ1-2; D call uncertain. Germline CDR1 MNHNY, CDR2 SVGAGI (reference sequence). The CDR3 is 15 residues long. Trimming took off 8 bases at V and 4 bases at J, with 20 bases between the two ends. The CDR3 is CASETGSPSGYGYTF. CDR3 nucleotide sequence: TGTGCCAGCGAAACGGGATCCCCCAGCGGCTATGGCTACACCTTC.

This chain links TRBV28 with TRBJ2-3, with TRBD2 matching 14 bases. V was pared by 4 bases and J by 5 bases, with 8 bases of the junction left unmatched. The length of the CDR3 is 17 residues. CDR1 and CDR2 from the germline V gene are MDHEN and SYDVKM. This CDR3 reads CASSSDRLAGGVDTQYF. CDR3 bases: TGTGCCAGCAGTTCGGATAGACTAGCGGGGGGGGTAGATACGCAGTATTTT. Full variable domain (outside the CDR3, taken from reference TRBV28 and TRBJ2-3): DVKVTQSSRYLVKRTGEKVFLECVQDMDHENMFWYRQDPGLGLRLIYFSYDVKMKEKGDIPEGYSVSREKKERFSLILESASTNQTSMYLCASSSDRLAGGVDTQYFGPGTRLTVL.

CDR3 in amino acids: CAWSVRGGYEKLFF. Here the CDR3 DNA reads TGTGCCTGGAGTGTACGCGGGGGTTATGAAAAACTGTTTTTT. The J gene is TRBJ1-4, the V gene TRBV30, with D possibly TRBD1 on 5 matching bases. Per germline, CDR1 GTSNPN and CDR2 SVGIG (reference sequence). The ends were cut back, 0 bases at V and 6 bases at J, with 11 bases in the middle. The CDR3 is 14 amino acids.

This sequence joins TRBV19 and TRBJ1-2; D uncertain. The germline CDR1 and CDR2 sequences are LNHDA and SQIVND (reference sequence). The CDR3 is 13 residues long. V lost 8 bases and J 3 bases, leaving 13 bases between the germline ends. The CDR3 nucleotides read TGTGCCAGTTGTGAAACAGATTACTATGGCTACACCTTC. It specifies CASCETDYYGYTF.

This clone appeared a single time. The V and J genes are TRBV5-4 and TRBJ2-5, with D unresolved. The V gene lost 0 bases and the J gene lost 1 base, with 19 bases spanning the gap. This CDR3 is 18 amino acids long. Germline V gene data show CDR1 as SGHNT and CDR2 as YYREEE (reference sequence). CDR3 loop: CASSLDSMAPLSQETQYF. The CDR3 DNA reads TGTGCCAGCAGCTTGGATTCGATGGCACCATTAAGCCAAGAGACCCAGTACTTC.